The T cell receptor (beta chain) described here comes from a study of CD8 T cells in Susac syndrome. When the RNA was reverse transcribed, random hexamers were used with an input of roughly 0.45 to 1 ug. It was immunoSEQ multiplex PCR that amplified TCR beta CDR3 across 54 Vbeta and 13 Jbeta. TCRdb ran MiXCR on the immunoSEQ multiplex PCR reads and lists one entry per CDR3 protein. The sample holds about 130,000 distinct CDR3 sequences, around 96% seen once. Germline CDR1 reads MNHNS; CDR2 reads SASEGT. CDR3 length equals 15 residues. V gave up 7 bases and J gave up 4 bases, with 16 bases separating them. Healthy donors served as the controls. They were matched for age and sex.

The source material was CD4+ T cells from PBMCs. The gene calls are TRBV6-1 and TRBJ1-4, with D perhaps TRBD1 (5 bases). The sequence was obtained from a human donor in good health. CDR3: CASNPPGGVNEKLFF. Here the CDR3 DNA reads TGTGCCAGCAACCCCCCAGGAGGGGTTAATGAAAAACTGTTTTTT.